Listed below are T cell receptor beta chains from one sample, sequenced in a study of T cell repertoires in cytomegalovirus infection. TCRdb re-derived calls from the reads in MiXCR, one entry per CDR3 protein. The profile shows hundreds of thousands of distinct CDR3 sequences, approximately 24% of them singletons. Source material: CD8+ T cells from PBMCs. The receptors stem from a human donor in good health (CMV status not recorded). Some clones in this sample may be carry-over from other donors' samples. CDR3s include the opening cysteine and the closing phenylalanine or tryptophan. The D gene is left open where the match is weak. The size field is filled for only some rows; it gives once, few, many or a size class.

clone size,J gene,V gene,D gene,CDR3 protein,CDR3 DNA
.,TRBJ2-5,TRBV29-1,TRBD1,CSAPPGQGRETQYF,TGCAGCGCTCCACCGGGACAGGGGAGAGAGACCCAGTACTTC
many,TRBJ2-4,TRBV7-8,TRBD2,CASSLGLGLAIQYF,TGTGCCAGCAGCTTAGGTCTCGGACTAGCGATTCAGTACTTC
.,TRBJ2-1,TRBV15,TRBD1,CATSSDRGAFLGQFF,TGTGCCACCAGCAGCGACAGGGGGGCATTTTTAGGGCAGTTCTTC
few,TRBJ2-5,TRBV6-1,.,CASSDRGTQYF,TGTGCCAGCAGTGATCGAGGGACCCAGTACTTC
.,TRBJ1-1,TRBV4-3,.,CASSQGGGPGAEAFF,TGCGCCAGCAGCCAAGGTGGGGGACCGGGGGCTGAAGCTTTCTTT
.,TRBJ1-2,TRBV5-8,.,CASSRGPGWHGYTF,TGTGCCAGCAGCCGCGGTCCAGGGTGGCATGGCTACACCTTC
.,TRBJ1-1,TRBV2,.,CASSEAERGGNTEAFF,TGTGCCAGCAGTGAAGCGGAACGGGGCGGGAACACTGAAGCTTTCTTT
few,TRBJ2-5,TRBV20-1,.,CSARGWDRIVHQETQYF,TGCAGTGCTAGAGGATGGGATAGGATCGTCCACCAAGAGACCCAGTACTTC
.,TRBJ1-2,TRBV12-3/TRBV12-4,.,CATLSTGSIGYTF,TGTGCCACCCTCTCGACAGGCTCTATTGGCTACACCTTC
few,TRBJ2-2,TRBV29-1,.,CSVDRSPSGVNTGELFF,TGCAGCGTTGACCGATCCCCCTCCGGGGTCAACACCGGGGAGCTGTTTTTT
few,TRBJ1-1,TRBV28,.,CASSSGPQGTVSNVAFF,TGTGCCAGCAGCTCGGGCCCTCAGGGAACAGTATCCAATGTAGCTTTCTTT
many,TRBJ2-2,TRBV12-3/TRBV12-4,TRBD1,CASPGQGPAGELFF,TGTGCCAGCCCGGGACAGGGCCCGGCCGGGGAGCTGTTTTTT
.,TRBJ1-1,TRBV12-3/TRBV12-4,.,CASSLPRGRTEAFF,TGTGCCAGCAGTCTCCCAAGGGGACGCACTGAAGCTTTCTTT
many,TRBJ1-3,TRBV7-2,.,CASSLEEAGSGNTIYF,TGTGCCAGCAGCTTAGAAGAGGCAGGCTCGGGAAACACCATATATTTT
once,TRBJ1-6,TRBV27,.,CASSLADNSPLHF,TGTGCCAGCAGTTTGGCAGATAATTCACCCCTCCACTTT
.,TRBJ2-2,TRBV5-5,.,CASSLPRADTGELFF,TGTGCCAGCAGCTTGCCCAGGGCTGACACCGGGGAGCTGTTTTTT
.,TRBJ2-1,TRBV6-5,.,CASSYSTGRNEQFF,TGTGCCAGCAGTTACTCGACAGGGAGGAATGAGCAGTTCTTC
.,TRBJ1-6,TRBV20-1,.,CSAPPWGGTNSPLHF,TGCAGTGCTCCGCCGTGGGGGGGGACAAATTCACCCCTCCACTTT
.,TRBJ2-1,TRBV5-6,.,CASSPPTTRYFYNEQFF,TGTGCCAGCAGCCCCCCGACAACTAGATATTTTTACAATGAGCAGTTCTTC
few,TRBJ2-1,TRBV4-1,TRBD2,CASSQDIAGAYNEQFF,TGCGCCAGCAGCCAAGATATAGCGGGGGCCTACAATGAGCAGTTCTTC
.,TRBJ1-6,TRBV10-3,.,CAIRQENNSPLHF,TGTGCCATCAGACAGGAAAATAATTCACCCCTCCACTTT
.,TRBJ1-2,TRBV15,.,CATSRLDRHYGYTF,TGTGCCACCAGCAGACTTGACAGACACTATGGCTACACCTTC
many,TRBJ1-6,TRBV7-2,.,CASSLAESSYNSPLHF,TGTGCCAGCAGCTTAGCAGAGAGCTCCTATAATTCACCCCTCCACTTT
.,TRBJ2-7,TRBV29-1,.,CSVGPDTPLGEQYF,TGCAGCGTTGGACCCGATACTCCTTTAGGGGAGCAGTACTTC
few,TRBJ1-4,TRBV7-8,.,CASRARNEKLFF,TGTGCCAGCAGGGCCCGTAATGAAAAACTGTTTTTT
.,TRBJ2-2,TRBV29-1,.,CSVRHNTGELFF,TGCAGCGTTAGACACAACACCGGGGAGCTGTTTTTT
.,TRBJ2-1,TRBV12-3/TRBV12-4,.,CASSLVKPENEQFF,TGTGCCAGCAGTTTAGTAAAGCCTGAAAATGAGCAGTTCTTC
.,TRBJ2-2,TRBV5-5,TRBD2,CASSPLGLAGVPYTGELFF,TGTGCCAGCAGCCCCCTCGGGCTAGCGGGGGTACCTTACACCGGGGAGCTGTTTTTT
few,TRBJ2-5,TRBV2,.,CASSEGRGETQYF,TGTGCCAGCAGTGAGGGAAGGGGAGAGACCCAGTACTTC
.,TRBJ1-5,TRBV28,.,CASSEARGNNQPQHF,TGTGCCAGCAGTGAGGCGAGAGGTAACAATCAGCCCCAGCATTTT
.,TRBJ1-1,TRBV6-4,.,CASSPTGPTEAFF,TGTGCCAGCAGCCCTACAGGGCCCACTGAAGCTTTCTTT
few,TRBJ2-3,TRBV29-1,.,CSVDAGIGTDTQYF,TGCAGCGTTGATGCAGGGATCGGGACAGATACGCAGTATTTT
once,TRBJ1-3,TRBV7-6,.,CASSLEWGPGNTIYF,TGTGCCAGCAGCTTAGAGTGGGGACCTGGAAACACCATATATTTT
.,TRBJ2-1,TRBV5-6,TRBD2,CASSLTGLAGGGSYNEQFF,TGTGCCAGCAGCTTGACGGGACTAGCGGGGGGCGGGTCCTACAATGAGCAGTTCTTC
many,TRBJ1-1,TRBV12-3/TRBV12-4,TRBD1,CASSLGRDSIF,TGTGCCAGCAGTTTAGGTAGGGACAGTATCTTT
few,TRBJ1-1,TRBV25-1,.,CASSAAIEAFF,TGTGCCAGCAGTGCCGCAATTGAAGCTTTCTTT
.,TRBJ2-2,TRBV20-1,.,CSARDLINTGELFF,TGCAGTGCTAGAGATCTGATTAACACCGGGGAGCTGTTTTTT
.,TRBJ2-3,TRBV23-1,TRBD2,CARQWTSGGATDTQYF,TGCGCCAGACAATGGACTAGCGGGGGGGCCACAGATACGCAGTATTTT
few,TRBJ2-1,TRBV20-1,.,CSARATGQGSYNEQFF,TGCAGTGCTAGAGCTACCGGGCAGGGTTCCTACAATGAGCAGTTCTTC
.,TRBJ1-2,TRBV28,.,CANSQQAFNYGYTF,TGTGCCAACAGTCAACAGGCATTTAACTATGGCTACACCTTC